This TCR beta chain comes out of a study of tumor-infiltrating lymphocytes in primary liver carcinoma. Overall study findings and caveats: Only about 7.5-25% of top clones spanned all five tumor regions.

A remark on this clonotype: Its antigen is unknown.

Extraction of RNA together with DNA used about 18-31 mg of unsorted bulk tissue. There were over 90% viable tumor cells in every single sample of tumor. Germline V CDR1 and CDR2: SQVTM, ANQGSEA. Trimming removed 3 bases at V and 5 bases at J, with 16 bases between. The CDR3 consists of 14 residues. Constant-region priming of around 530 ng total RNA yielded TCR beta cDNA. Generation of the TCR beta libraries relied on three nested multiplex PCR rounds using slightly modified ARM-PCR. It was with TRBV1-TRBV30 forward primers and a C-beta reverse primer that the first two PCR rounds were run, at approximately 9 cycles each. Via MiXCR, TCRdb re-called the multiplex PCR reads, giving one row per CDR3 protein. The sample records approximately 74,000 distinct CDR3 sequences, about two thirds being singletons.

This sequence was found in a woman aged 55 to 70 with primary liver carcinoma and hepatitis B virus infection. The V and J genes are TRBV29-1 and TRBJ2-5, with a tentative D call TRBD1 (5 bases). Sequencing input: liver tumor tissue from sampling region 4. Subset here: tumor region T4, right-lateral pole. The CDR3 nucleotides read TGCAGCGTTGAGGTCAGGGTGTTGGGGGAGACCCAGTACTTC. It is translated as CSVEVRVLGETQYF.